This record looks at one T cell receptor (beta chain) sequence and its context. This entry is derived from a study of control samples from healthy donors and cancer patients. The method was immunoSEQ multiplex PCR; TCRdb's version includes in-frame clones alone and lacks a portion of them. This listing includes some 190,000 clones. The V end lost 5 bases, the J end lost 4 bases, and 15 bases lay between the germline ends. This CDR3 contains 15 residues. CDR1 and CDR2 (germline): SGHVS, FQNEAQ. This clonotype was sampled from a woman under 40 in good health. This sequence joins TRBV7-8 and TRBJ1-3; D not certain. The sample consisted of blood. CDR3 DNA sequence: TGTGCCAGCAGCATTAGGGTAGTCGGGGGAAACACCATATATTTT. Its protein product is CASSIRVVGGNTIYF.